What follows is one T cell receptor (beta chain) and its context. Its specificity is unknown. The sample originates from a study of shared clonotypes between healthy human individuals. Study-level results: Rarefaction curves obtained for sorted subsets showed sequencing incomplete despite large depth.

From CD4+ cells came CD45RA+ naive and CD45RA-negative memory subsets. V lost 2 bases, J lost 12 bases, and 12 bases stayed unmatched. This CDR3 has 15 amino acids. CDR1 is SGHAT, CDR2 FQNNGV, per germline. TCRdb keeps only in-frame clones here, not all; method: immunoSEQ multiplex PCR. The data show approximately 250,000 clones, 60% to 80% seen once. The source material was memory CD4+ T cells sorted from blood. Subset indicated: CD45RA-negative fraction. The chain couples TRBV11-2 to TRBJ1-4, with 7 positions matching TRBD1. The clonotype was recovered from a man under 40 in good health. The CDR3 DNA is TGTGCCAGCAGCTTAAGGGGGAGCAGACAGGGTGAACTGTTTTTT. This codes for CASSLRGSRQGELFF.